Shown below are 11 T cell receptor beta chains from a single sample sequenced in a study of beta chain features in type 1 diabetes. Expressed TCRB transcripts were sequenced, since all the RNA that had been isolated was reverse transcribed. Clones were read by immunoSEQ multiplex PCR, and TCRdb kept only the in-frame ones, dropping some. The data show 400,000 to 450,000 clones, roughly 13% seen once. Sequenced input: naive CD4+ T cells from blood. All receptors come from a young man in good health.

The CDR3 DNA is TGTGCCAGCACTTCCCTAGCGGGAATTAATGAGCAGTTCTTC. This translates into CASTSLAGINEQFF. The rearrangement joins TRBV6-1 to TRBJ2-1, with 9 bases identical to TRBD2. This CDR3 is built from 14 residues. Germline CDR1 is MNHNS and CDR2 is SASEGT. After removal of 7 bases from V and 7 bases from J, the junction contained 8 bases not matched to a gene.

Worth noting for this clone: Other DNA sequences in the sample encode the same CDR3. The V gene is TRBV7-2, the J gene TRBJ1-5; D is unclear. Germline V gene data show CDR1 as SGHTA and CDR2 as FQGNSA. The V and J ends lost 1 base and 5 bases respectively, with 3 bases between them. The CDR3 is 12 amino acids. The CDR3 reads CASSLGDQPQHF. As DNA, the CDR3 is TGTGCCAGCAGCTTAGGAGATCAGCCCCAGCATTTT.

The sample holds a few counts of this clone. This chain connects TRBV9 to TRBJ2-1; no reliable D call. The germline V gene encodes CDR1 SGDLS and CDR2 YYNGEE. V shed 0 bases and J shed 10 bases, with 8 bases lying between them. The CDR3 is 12 residues long. The CDR3 is CASSVEVGEQFF. The CDR3 coding sequence is TGTGCCAGCAGCGTAGAGGTTGGAGAGCAGTTCTTC.

J is TRBJ2-7 and V is TRBV15; TRBD1 is a possible D gene (5 bases). The germline CDR1 and CDR2 sequences are LNHNV and YYDKDF (reference sequence). V was pared by 0 bases and J by 4 bases, with 13 bases between. The CDR3 loop spans 15 amino acids. CDR3 sequence reads: CATSRDLRQTYEQYF. DNA of the CDR3: TGTGCCACCAGCAGAGATCTGCGACAGACTTACGAGCAGTACTTC.

This clone has only one observation. CDR3: CASSKYTQGGNEQFF. CDR3 DNA: TGTGCCAGCAGTAAATACACTCAGGGGGGCAATGAGCAGTTCTTC. The chain combines TRBV27 with TRBJ2-1, with D tentatively TRBD1 (7 bases). V dropped 5 bases and J dropped 6 bases, with 17 bases sitting between them. CDR1 MNHEY and CDR2 SMNVEV come from the germline V gene (reference sequence). This CDR3 contains 15 residues.

V and J are TRBV18 and TRBJ2-7; 8 bases are shared with TRBD2. This CDR3 has 15 amino acids. Germline V gives CDR1 KGHSH, CDR2 LQKENI. V lost 3 bases and J lost 1; bases outside the gene matches: 5. The CDR3, as DNA: TGTGCCAGCTCACCCGGACTAGCTTATTCCTACGAGCAGTACGTC. Translating it yields CASSPGLAYSYEQYV.

CDR3 in amino acids: CASSLVDRGSYNEQFF. CDR3 bases: TGCGCCAGCAGCTTGGTAGACAGGGGATCTTACAATGAGCAGTTCTTC. The J gene is TRBJ2-1, the V gene TRBV5-1, with 8 nucleotides matching TRBD1. V trimming: 0 bases; J trimming: 4 bases; junction bases outside the gene matches: 6. The CDR3 is 16 residues long. The V gene's germline CDR1 is SGHRS and CDR2 YFSETQ.

This clone showed up just a few times. The J gene is TRBJ2-3, the V gene TRBV7-9; D is undetermined. Germline lookup yields CDR1 SEHNR and CDR2 FQNEAQ (reference sequence). CDR3 length equals 14 residues. Trimming removed 3 bases at V and 2 bases at J, with 9 bases between. CDR3 nucleotide sequence: TGTGCCAGCAGCTTTCATACTACCACAGATACGCAGTATTTT. This sequence encodes CASSFHTTTDTQYF.

This clone came up a few times. The chain combines TRBV4-2 with TRBJ2-1; 9 nucleotides align to TRBD2. The CDR3 runs 16 residues. J gave up 4 bases and V 0 bases, and 4 bases lay outside the gene matches. In germline, CDR1 is LGHNA, CDR2 YNFKEQ. The CDR3 DNA reads as TGTGCCAGCAGCCAAGAACGGCTAGCGGGGTACAATGAGCAGTTCTTC. Its translation: CASSQERLAGYNEQFF.

Notes on this clone: The identical CDR3 is also encoded by other nucleotide sequences in the sample. The chain couples TRBV7-2 to TRBJ2-7; no reliable D call. Deletions cut 0 bases from V and 2 bases from J, with 2 bases between. The CDR3 covers 12 residues. Germline CDR1 and CDR2: SGHTA and FQGNSA. CDR3 coding DNA: TGTGCCAGCAGCTTAGCGGCCTACGAGCAGTACTTC. This encodes CASSLAAYEQYF.

J is TRBJ1-6 and V is TRBV7-6; 7 nucleotides agree with TRBD1. CDR1 and CDR2 from the germline V gene are SGHVS and FNYEAQ. Unmatched junction bases numbered 8, after V lost 1 base and J lost 8 bases. CDR3 length: 16 amino acids. This chain's CDR3 is CASSLVGGGRHSPLHF. For the CDR3, the DNA is TGTGCCAGCAGCTTAGTAGGGGGCGGACGGCATTCACCCCTCCACTTT.